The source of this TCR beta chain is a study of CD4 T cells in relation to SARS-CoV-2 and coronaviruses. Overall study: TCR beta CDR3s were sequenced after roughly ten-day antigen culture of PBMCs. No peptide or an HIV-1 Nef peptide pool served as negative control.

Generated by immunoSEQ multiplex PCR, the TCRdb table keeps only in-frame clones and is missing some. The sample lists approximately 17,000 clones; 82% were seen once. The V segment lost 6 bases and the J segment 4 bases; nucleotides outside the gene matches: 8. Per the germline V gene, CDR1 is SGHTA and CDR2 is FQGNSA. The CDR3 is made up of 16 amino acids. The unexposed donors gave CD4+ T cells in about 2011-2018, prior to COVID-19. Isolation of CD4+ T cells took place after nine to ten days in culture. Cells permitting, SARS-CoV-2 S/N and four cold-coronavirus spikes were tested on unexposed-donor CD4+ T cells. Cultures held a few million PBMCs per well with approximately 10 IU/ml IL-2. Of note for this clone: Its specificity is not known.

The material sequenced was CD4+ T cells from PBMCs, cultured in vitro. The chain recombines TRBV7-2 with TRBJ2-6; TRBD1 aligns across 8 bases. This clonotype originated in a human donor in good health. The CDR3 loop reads CASSPQGAQGANVLTF. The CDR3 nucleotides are TGTGCCAGCAGTCCCCAGGGGGCGCAAGGGGCCAACGTCCTGACTTTC.